This T cell receptor beta chain appears in the sequencing data of a study of radiotherapy plus CTLA-4 blockade in lung cancer. Background on the study: There were objective responses in over 15% of patients, and around 31% had disease control.

The CDR3 contains 14 residues. CDR1 and CDR2 from the germline V gene are LGHNA and YNFKEQ. Trimming cost V 0 bases and J 15 bases; bases outside gene matches: 10. The repertoire was sequenced with immunoSEQ multiplex PCR; TCRdb's copy has only in-frame clones and lacks some. The sample includes more than 90,000 clones, around 90% seen only once; the top ten take 4.9%. The sequences come from peripheral blood, collected from a patient treated with radiotherapy plus ipilimumab. The TCR sequence derives from a human donor with non-small cell lung cancer that progressed on radiotherapy plus ipilimumab. The chain carries TRBV4-2 and TRBJ2-2, with 7 bases matching TRBD2. The chain's CDR3 is CASSQEGGGPSVFF. The CDR3 nucleotides are TGTGCCAGCAGCCAAGAGGGGGGAGGGCCTTCGGTGTTTTTT.